This T cell receptor (beta chain) was found in a study of T cell repertoires in cytomegalovirus infection. Of note for this clonotype: One end of the junction fails to match germline, which may point to a read error.

TCRdb reanalysed the reads using MiXCR and keeps one entry per CDR3 protein. The data contain fewer than 550,000 distinct CDR3 sequences, about 25% of them singletons. Per the germline V gene, CDR1 is SGHTA and CDR2 is FQGTGA. The CDR3 totals 13 residues. This TCR was recovered from a human donor in good health (CMV status not recorded). Some clones in this sample may be carry-over from other donors' samples. Sequenced material: PBMCs. The chain is built from TRBV7-3 and TRBJ1-6; D ambiguous. The DNA for the CDR3 is TGTGCCAGCAGCCTAACAGCCGGGTCACCCCTCCACTTT. Translating gives CASSLTAGSPLHF.